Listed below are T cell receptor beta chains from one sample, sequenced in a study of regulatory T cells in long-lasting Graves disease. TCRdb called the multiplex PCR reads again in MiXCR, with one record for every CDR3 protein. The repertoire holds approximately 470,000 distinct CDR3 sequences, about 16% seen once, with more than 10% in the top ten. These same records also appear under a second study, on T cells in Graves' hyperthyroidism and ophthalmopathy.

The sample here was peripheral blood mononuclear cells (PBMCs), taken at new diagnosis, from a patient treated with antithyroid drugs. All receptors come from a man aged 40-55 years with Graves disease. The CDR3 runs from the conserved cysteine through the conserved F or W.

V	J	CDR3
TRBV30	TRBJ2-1	CAWSVPGLAGGDNEQFF
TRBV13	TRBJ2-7	CASSPRGWPYEQYF
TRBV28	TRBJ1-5	CASSPRTGGRQPQHF
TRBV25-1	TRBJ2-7	CASSETGFPEQYF
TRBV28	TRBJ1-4	CASSRTGPGEKLFF
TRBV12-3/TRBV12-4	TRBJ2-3	CASSLNRGRDTDTQYF
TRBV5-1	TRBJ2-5	CASSYGTREETQYF
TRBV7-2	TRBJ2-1	CASSLGTAYNEQFF
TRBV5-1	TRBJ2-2	CASSRAGRNTGELFF
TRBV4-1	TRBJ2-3	CASSHPGIDTQYF
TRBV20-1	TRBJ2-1	CSARRGQGTYYNEQFF
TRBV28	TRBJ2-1	CASSPSGSRGEQFF
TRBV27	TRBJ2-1	CASSSFGRGNEQFF
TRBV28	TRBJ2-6	CASSILWASGANVLTF
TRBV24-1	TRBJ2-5	CATSRRRAEETQYF
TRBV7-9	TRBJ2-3	CASSTVGSRTDTQYF
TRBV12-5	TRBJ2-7	CASGLVTGTASYEQYF
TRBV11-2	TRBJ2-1	CASSLDSRAPLPYNEQFF
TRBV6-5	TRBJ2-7	CASSYSDPSSYEQYF
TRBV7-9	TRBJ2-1	CASSLGSVRERGWNEQFF
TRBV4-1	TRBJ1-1	CASSQSGGNTEAFF
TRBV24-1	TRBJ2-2	CATSDLGRELFF
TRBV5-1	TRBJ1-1	CASSLKGDMNTEAFF
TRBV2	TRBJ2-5	CASSHRSQGNQETQYF
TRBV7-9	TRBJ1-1	CASSPLLGSPAHEAFF
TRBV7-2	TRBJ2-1	CASSSQVTSVHNEQFF
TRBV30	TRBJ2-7	CAWSLRDRGRGGEQYF
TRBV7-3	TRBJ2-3	CASSLWGQGSDTQYF
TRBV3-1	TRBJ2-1	CASRPGQGVVSEQFF
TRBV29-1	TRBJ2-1	CSVRLAMSSYNEQFF
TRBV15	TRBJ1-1	CATSRQEGIRLNTEAFF
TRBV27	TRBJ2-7	CASSLQQGYYEQYF
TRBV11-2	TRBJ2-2	CASSLETAVAYGELFF
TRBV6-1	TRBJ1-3	CASSLLPGASGNTIYF
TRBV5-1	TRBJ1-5	CASSLDGGSGQPQHF
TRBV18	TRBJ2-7	CASSPKMDEQYF
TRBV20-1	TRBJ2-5	CSATWDAGRAYQETQYF
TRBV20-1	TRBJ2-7	CAQQSRDQTYEQYF
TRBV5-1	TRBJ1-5	CASSLGPNQPQHF
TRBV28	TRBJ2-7	CASREPGQGYEQYF
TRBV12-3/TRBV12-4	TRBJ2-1	CASSLDPRSSYNEQFF
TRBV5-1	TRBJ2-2	CASSDRMNTGELFF
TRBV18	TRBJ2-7	CASSPSVRGGSNEQYF